The present entry profiles one TCR beta chain with its context. The sample comes from a study of T cells after posttransplantation cyclophosphamide. From germline, CDR1 is SGHRS and CDR2 YFSETQ. This CDR3 region has 16 residues. Unmatched junction bases numbered 9, after V lost 1 base and J lost 8 bases. A marrow graft followed busulfan-fludarabine conditioning, with cyclophosphamide on days +3 and +4. Profiling relied on immunoSEQ multiplex PCR, and the TCRdb table lists in-frame clones only, not all of them. This repertoire shows some 43,000 clones, about 92% found once; its top ten account for about 2.5%.

The origin of this receptor is a male patient aged 55-69 years who received an allogeneic stem cell transplant from a related donor and was CMV-positive. Some T cells could come from the graft donor. The rearrangement links TRBV5-1 to TRBJ2-1; 10 bases agree with TRBD1. Sequenced material: PBMCs, taken around 63 days after allogeneic stem cell transplant with posttransplant cyclophosphamide. CDR3 loop: CASSLWYGTGADEQFF. The DNA of the CDR3 is TGCGCCAGCAGCTTGTGGTACGGGACAGGGGCTGATGAGCAGTTCTTC.